This T cell receptor beta chain originates from a study of CD8 T cells in Susac syndrome. Study at large: When blood was drawn, the patients with Susac syndrome were therapy-naive, on corticosteroids, or on intravenous immunoglobulin alone.

CD8+ and CD4+ blood T cells underwent TCR beta sequencing. This clonotype was found once. Reverse transcription of roughly 0.45 to 1 ug RNA was carried out with random hexamers. The method of amplification for TCR beta CDR3 was immunoSEQ multiplex PCR, covering 54 Vbeta and 13 Jbeta. MiXCR was run by TCRdb on the immunoSEQ multiplex PCR reads, yielding one entry per CDR3 protein. This table has some 180,000 distinct CDR3 sequences, roughly 94% appearing once. Input material: CD4+ T cells from PBMCs. The TCR was taken from a human donor with Susac syndrome.

CDR3 nucleotide sequence: TGTGCCAGCAGCTTCACAGGGGGCAGGTACGAGCAGTACTTC. Its protein product is CASSFTGGRYEQYF. The chain combines TRBV7-2 with TRBJ2-7; 9 bases agree with TRBD1. Trimming took 3 bases from V and 4 from J; bases not matched to a gene: 4. Germline loops: CDR1 SGHTA, CDR2 FQGNSA. The CDR3 sequence is 14 residues long.